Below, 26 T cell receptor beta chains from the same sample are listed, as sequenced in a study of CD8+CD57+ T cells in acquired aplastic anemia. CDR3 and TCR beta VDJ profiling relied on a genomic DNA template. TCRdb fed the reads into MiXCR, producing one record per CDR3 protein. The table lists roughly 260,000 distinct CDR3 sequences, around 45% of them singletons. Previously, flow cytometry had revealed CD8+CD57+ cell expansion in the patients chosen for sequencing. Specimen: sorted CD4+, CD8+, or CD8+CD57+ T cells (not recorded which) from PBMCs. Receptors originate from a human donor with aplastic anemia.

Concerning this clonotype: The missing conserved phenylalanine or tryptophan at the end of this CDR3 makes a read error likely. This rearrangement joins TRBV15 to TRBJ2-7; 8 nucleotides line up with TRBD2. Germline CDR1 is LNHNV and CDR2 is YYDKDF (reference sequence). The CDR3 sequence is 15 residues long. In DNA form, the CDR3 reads TGTACCACCAGCGGGAGCGCGGGGGAGGTCCACGAGCAGTACTTA. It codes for CTTSGSAGEVHEQYL.

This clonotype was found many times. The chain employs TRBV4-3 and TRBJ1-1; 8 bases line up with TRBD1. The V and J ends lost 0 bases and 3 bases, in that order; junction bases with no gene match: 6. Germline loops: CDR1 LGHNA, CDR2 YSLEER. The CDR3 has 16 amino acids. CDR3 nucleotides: TGCGCCAGCAGCCAAGATCGGCAGGGGGCATACACTGAAGCTTTCTTT. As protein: CASSQDRQGAYTEAFF.

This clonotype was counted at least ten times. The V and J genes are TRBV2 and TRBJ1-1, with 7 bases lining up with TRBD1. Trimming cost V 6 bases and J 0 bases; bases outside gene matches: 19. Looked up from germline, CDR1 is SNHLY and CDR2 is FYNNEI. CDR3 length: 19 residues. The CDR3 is CASSDADITGAAMNTEAFF. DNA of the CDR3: TGTGCCAGCAGCGACGCAGACATTACAGGGGCGGCGATGAACACTGAAGCTTTCTTT. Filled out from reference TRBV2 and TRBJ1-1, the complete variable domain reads EPEVTQTPSHQVTQMGQEVILRCVPISNHLYFYWYRQILGQKVEFLVSFYNNEISEKSEIFDDQFSVERPDGSNFTLKIRSTKLEDSAMYFCASSDADITGAAMNTEAFFGQGTRLTVV.

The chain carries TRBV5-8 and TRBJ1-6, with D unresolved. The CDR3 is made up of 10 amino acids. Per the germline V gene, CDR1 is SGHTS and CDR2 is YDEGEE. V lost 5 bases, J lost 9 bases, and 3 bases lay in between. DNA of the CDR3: TGTGCCAGCAGTGCTTCACCCCTCCACTTT. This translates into CASSASPLHF.

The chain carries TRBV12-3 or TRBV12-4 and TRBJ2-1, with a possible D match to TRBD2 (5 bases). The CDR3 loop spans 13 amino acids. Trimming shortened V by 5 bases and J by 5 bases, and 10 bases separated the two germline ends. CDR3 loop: CASSDDGNNEQFF. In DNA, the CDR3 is TGTGCCAGCAGTGACGACGGGAACAATGAGCAGTTCTTC.

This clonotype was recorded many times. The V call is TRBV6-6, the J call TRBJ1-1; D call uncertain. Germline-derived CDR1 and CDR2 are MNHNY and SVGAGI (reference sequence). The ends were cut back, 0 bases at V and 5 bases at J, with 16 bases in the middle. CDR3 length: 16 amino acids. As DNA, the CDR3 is TGTGCCAGCAGTTACTCGACTGTGGGTATCGTTACTGAAGCTTTCTTT. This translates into CASSYSTVGIVTEAFF.

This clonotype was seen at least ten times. Written as DNA, the CDR3 is TGTGCCAGCAGTTACGTGTTGGGGGGCCAAGAGACCCAGTACTTC. Its protein product is CASSYVLGGQETQYF. J is TRBJ2-5 and V is TRBV6-2 or TRBV6-3; D perhaps matches TRBD2 (6 bases). CDR1 MNHEY and CDR2 SVGEGT come from the germline V gene. V was pared by 2 bases and J by 1 base, with 11 bases between. The CDR3 is 15 residues long.

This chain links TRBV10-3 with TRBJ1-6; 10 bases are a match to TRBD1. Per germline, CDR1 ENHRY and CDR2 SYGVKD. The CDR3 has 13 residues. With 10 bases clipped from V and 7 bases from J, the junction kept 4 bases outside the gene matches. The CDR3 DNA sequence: TGTGCCACGAGGACAGGGGGAAATTCACCCCTCCACTTT. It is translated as CATRTGGNSPLHF.

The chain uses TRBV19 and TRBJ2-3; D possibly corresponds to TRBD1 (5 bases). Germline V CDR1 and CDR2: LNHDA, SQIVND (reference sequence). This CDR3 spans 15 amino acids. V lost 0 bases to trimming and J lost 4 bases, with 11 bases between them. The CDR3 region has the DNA TGTGCCAGTAGTATAGAATCGCAGGGTGCAGATACGCAGTATTTT. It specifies CASSIESQGADTQYF.

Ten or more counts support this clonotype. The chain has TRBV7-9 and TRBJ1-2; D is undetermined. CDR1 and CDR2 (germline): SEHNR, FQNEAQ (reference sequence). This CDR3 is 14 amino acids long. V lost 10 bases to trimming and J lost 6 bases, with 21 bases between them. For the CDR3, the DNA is TGTGCCACCTCTGAAAGACCCACGACTCATGGCTACACCTTC. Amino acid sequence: CATSERPTTHGYTF.

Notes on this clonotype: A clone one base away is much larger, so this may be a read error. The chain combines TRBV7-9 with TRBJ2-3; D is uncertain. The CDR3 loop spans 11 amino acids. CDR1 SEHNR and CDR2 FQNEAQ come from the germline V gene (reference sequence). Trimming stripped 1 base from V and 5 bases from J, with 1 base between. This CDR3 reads CASSLVDTQYF. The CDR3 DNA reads TGTGCCAGCAGCTTAGTAGATACGCAGTATTTT.

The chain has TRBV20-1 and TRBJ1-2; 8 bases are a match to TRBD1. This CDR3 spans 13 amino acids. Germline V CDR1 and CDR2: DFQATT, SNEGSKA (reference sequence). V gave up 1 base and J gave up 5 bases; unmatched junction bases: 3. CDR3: CSARGRQGYGYTF. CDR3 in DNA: TGCAGTGCTAGAGGCCGACAGGGGTATGGCTACACCTTC.

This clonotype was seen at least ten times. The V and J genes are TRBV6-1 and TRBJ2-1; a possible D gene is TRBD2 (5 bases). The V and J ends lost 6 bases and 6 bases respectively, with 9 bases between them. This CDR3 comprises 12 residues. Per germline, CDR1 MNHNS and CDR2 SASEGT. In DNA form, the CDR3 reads TGTGCCAGCAGCGACTACTTCAATGAGCAGTTCTTC. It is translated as CASSDYFNEQFF.

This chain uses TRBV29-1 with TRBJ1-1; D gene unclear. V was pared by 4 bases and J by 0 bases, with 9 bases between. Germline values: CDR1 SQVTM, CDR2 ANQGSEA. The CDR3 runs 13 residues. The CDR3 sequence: CSVVKQMNTEAFF. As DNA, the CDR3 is TGCAGCGTTGTGAAACAGATGAACACTGAAGCTTTCTTT.

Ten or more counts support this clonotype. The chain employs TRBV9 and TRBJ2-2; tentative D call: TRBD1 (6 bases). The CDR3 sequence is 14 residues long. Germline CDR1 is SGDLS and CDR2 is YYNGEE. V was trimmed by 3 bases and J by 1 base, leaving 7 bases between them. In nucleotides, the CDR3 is TGTGCCAGCAGCGAGGACAGGAACACCGGGGAGCTGTTTTTT. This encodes CASSEDRNTGELFF.

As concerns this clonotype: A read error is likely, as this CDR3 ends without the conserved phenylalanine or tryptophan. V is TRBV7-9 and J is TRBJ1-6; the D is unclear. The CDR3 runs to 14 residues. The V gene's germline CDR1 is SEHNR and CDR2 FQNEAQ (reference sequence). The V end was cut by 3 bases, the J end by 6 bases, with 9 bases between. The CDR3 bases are TGTGCCAGCAGCTTTTCAACAGCTAATTCACCCCTCCACATT. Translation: CASSFSTANSPLHI.

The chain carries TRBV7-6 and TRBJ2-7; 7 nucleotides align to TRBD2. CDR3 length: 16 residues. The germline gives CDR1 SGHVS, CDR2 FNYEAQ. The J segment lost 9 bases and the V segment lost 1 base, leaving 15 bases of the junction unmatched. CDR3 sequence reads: CASSLGLTVRSGGQYF. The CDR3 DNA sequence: TGTGCCAGCAGCTTAGGATTGACAGTACGCTCGGGGGGGCAGTACTTC.

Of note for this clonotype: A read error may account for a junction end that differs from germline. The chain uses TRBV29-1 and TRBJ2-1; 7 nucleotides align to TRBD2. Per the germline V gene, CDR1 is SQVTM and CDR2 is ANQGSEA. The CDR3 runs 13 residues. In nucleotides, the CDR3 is TGCAGCGTTATCCAGCGGGACCACAATGAACAGTTCTTC. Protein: CSVIQRDHNEQFF.

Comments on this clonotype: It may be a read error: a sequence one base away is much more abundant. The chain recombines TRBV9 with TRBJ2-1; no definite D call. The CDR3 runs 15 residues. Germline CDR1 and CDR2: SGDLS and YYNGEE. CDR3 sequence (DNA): TGTGCCAGCAGTGCCGGTACCTCTATATACAATGGGCAGTTCTTC. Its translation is CASSAGTSIYNGQFF. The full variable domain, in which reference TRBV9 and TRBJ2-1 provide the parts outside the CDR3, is DSGVTQTPKHLITATGQRVTLRCSPRSGDLSVYWYQQSLDQGLQFLIQYYNGEERAKGNILERFSAQQFPDLHSELNLSSLELGDSALYFCASSAGTSIYNGQFFGPGTRLTVL.

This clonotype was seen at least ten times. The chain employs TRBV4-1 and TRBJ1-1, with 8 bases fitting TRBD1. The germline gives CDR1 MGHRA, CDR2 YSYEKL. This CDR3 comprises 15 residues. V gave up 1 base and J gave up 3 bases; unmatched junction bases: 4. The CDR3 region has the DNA TGCGCCAGCAGCCAAGGGAAGACAGGGGACACTGAAGCTTTCTTT. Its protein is CASSQGKTGDTEAFF.

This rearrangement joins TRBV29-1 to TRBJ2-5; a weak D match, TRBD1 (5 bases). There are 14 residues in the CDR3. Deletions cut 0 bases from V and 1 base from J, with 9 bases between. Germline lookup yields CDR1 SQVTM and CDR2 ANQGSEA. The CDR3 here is CSVEEAGRQETQYF. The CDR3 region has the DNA TGCAGCGTTGAAGAGGCAGGGCGCCAAGAGACCCAGTACTTC. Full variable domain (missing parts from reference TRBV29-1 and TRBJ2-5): SAVISQKPSRDICQRGTSLTIQCQVDSQVTMMFWYRQQPGQSLTLIATANQGSEATYESGFVIDKFPISRPNLTFSTLTVSNMSPEDSSIYLCSVEEAGRQETQYFGPGTRLLVL.

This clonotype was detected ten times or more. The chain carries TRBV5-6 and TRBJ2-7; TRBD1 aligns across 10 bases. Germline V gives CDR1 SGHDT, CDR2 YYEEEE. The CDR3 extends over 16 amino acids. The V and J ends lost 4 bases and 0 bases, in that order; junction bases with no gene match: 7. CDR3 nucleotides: TGTGCCAGCAGCGGGGGGGACAGGGGTAACTCCTACGAGCAGTACTTC. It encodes CASSGGDRGNSYEQYF.

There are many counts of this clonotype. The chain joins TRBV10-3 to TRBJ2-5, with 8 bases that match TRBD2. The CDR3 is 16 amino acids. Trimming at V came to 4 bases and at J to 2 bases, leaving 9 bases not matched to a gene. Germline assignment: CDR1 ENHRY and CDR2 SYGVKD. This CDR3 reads CAISALSGEIQETQYF. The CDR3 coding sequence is TGTGCCATCAGTGCCCTTAGCGGGGAGATACAAGAGACCCAGTACTTC.

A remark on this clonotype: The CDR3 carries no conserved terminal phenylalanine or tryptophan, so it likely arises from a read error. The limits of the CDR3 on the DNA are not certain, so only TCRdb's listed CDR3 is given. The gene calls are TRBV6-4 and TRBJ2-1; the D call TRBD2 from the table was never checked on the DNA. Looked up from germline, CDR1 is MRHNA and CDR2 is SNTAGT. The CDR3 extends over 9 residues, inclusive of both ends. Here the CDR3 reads CASAVVAGD.

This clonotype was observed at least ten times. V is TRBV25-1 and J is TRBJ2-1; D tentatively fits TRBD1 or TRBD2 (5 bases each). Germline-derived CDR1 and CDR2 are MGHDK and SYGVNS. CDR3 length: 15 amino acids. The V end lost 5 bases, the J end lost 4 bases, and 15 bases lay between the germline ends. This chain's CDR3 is CASSLFPGPYNEQFF. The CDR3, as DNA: TGTGCCAGCAGTCTCTTCCCGGGGCCTTACAATGAGCAGTTCTTC.

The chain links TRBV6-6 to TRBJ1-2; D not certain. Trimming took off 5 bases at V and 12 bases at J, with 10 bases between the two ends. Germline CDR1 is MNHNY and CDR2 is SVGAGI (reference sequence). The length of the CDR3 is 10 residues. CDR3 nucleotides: TGTGCCAGCAGTCGGGATCCTCACACCTTC. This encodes CASSRDPHTF.